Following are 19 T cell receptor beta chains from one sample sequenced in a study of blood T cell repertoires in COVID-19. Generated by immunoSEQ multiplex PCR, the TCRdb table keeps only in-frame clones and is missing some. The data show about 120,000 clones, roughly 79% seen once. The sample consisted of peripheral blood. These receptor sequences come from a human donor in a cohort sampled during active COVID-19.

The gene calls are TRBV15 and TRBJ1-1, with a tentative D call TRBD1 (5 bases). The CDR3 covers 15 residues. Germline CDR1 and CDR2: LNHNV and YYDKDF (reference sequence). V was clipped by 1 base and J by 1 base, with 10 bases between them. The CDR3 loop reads CATSRGGLTNTEAFF. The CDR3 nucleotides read TGTGCCACCAGCAGAGGGGGCCTTACGAACACTGAAGCTTTCTTT.

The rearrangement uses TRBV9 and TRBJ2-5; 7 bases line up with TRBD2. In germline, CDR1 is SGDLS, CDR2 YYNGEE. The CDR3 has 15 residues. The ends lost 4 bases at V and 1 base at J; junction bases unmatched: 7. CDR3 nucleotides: TGTGCCAGCAGCCCTGGGGCGGGGGTCCAAGAGACCCAGTACTTC. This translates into CASSPGAGVQETQYF.

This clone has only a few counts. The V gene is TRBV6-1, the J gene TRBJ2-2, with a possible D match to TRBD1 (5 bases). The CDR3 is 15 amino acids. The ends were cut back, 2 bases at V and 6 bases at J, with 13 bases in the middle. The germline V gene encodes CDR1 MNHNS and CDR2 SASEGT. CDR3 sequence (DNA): TGTGCCAGCAGTGAACAGGGTTCGGTCTCCGGGGAGCTGTTTTTT. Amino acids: CASSEQGSVSGELFF.

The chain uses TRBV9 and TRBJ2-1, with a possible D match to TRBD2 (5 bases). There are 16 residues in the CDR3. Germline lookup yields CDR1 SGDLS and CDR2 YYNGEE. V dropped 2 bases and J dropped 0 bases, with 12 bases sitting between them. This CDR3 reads CASSVSGITSYNEQFF. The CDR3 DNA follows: TGTGCCAGCAGCGTTTCCGGGATAACCTCCTACAATGAGCAGTTCTTC.

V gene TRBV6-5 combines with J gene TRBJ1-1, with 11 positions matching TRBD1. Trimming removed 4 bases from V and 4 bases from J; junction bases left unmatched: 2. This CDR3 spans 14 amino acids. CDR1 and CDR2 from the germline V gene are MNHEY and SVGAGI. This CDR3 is CASSWGTGGTEAFF. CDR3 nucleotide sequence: TGTGCCAGCAGTTGGGGGACAGGGGGCACTGAAGCTTTCTTT.

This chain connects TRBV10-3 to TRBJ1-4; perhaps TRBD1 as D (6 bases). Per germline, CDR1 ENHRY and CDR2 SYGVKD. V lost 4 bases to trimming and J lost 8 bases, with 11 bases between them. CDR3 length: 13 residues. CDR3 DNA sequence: TGTGCCATCAGTGCGGGGGGCAAAGAAAAACTGTTTTTT. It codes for CAISAGGKEKLFF.

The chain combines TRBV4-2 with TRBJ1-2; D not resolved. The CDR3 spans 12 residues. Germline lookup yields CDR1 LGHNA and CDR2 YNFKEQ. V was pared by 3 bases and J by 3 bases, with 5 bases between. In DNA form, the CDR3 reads TGTGCCAGCAGCCACACAGACTATGGCTACACCTTC. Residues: CASSHTDYGYTF.

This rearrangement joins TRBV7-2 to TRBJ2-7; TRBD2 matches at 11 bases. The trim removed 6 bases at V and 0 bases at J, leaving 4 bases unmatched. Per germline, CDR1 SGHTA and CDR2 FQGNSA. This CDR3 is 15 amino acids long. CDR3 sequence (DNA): TGTGCCAGCAGGTTTAGCGGGGGGGACTCCTACGAGCAGTACTTC. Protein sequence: CASRFSGGDSYEQYF.

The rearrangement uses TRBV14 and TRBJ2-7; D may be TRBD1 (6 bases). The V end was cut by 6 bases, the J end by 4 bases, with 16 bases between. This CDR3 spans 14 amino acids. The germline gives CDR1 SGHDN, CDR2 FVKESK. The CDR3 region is CASSPNLQGYEQYF. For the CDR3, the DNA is TGTGCCAGCAGTCCGAACCTACAGGGTTACGAGCAGTACTTC. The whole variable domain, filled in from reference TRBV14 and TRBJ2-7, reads EAGVTQFPSHSVIEKGQTVTLRCDPISGHDNLYWYRRVMGKEIKFLLHFVKESKQDESGMPNNRFLAERTGGTYSTLKVQPAELEDSGVYFCASSPNLQGYEQYFGPGTRLTVT.

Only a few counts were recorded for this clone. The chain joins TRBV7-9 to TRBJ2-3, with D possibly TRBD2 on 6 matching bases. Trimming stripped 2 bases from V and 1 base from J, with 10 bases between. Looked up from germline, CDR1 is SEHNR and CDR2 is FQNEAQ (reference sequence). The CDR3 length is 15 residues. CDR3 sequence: CASSLRPSGTDTQYF. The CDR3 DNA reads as TGTGCCAGCAGCTTACGGCCTAGCGGCACAGATACGCAGTATTTT.

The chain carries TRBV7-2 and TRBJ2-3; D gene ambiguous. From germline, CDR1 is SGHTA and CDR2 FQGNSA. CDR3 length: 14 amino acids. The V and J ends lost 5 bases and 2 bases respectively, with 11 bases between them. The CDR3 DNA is TGTGCCAGCAGCCAAAGCTCGAACACAGATACGCAGTATTTT. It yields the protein CASSQSSNTDTQYF.

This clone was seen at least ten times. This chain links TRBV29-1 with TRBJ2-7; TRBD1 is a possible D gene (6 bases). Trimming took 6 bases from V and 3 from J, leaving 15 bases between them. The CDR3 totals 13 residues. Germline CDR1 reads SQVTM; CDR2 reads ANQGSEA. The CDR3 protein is CSVTGSVYYEQYF. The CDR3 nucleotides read TGCAGCGTAACAGGGTCGGTATACTACGAGCAGTACTTC.

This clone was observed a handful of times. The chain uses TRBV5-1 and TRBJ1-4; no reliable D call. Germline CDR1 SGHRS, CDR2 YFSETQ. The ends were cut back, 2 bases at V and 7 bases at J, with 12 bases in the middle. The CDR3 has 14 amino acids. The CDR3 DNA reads TGCGCCAGCAGCTTATCGTGGCAGTCTGAAAAACTGTTTTTT. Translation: CASSLSWQSEKLFF.

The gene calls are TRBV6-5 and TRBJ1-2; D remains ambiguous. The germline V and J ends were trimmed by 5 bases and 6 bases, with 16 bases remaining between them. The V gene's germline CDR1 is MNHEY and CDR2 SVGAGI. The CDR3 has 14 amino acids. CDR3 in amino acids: CASSRGRGIDGYTF. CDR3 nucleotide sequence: TGTGCCAGCAGTCGAGGGAGAGGGATCGATGGCTACACCTTC.

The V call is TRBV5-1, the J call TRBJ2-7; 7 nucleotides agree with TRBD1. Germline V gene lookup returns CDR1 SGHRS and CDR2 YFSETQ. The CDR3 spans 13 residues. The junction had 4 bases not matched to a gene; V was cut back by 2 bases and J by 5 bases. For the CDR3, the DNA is TGCGCCAGCAGCTTAGACAGGGTCAACGAGCAGTACTTC. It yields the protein CASSLDRVNEQYF.

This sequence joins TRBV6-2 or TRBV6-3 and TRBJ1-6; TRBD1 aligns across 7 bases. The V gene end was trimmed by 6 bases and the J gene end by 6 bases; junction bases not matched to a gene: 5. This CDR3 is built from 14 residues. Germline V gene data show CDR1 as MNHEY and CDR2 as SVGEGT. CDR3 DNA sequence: TGTGCCAGCAGCCGACAGGGCGCTAATTCACCCCTCCACTTT. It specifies CASSRQGANSPLHF.

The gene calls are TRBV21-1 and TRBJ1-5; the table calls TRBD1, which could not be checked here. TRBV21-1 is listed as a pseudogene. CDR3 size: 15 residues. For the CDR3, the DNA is TGTGCCAGCAGTAGGGGGCAGGGGAGCAATCAGCCCCAGCATTTT. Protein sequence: CASSRGQGSNQPQHF.

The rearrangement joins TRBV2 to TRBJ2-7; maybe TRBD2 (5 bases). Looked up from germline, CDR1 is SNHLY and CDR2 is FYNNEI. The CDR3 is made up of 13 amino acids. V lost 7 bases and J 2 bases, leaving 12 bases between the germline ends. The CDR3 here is CASNEGRAYEQYF. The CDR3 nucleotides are TGTGCCAGCAACGAGGGAAGGGCCTACGAGCAGTACTTC.

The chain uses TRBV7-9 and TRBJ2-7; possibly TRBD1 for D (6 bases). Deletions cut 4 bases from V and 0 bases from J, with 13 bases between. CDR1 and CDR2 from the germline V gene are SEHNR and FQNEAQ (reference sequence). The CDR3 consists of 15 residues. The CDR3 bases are TGTGCCAGCAGCTCCGCCGCACAGGGCTCCTACGAGCAGTACTTC. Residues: CASSSAAQGSYEQYF.